The rows below give T cell receptor beta chains drawn from one sample of a study of T cells in localized non-small cell lung cancer. The protocol was immunoSEQ multiplex PCR, while the TCRdb copy is restricted to in-frame clones and leaves out a portion. The sample lists around 33,000 clones, 92% seen once, with roughly 2.1% in the top ten. The material sequenced was peripheral blood, taken before any cancer treatment. Source of these receptors: an older female donor with stage I lung adenocarcinoma. Each CDR3 is given with its conserved first and last residue. Fields, in order: D gene, clone size, J gene, V gene, CDR3 protein, CDR3 DNA. The D gene is left open where the match is weak. Size tells how often a clone was seen (once, few, many) or the class of an expanded clone, and some rows leave it out.

D gene: .; clone size: .; J gene: TRBJ1-4; V gene: TRBV7-9; CDR3 protein: CASSFPFGDEKLFF; CDR3 DNA: TGTGCCAGCAGCTTTCCCTTTGGGGATGAAAAACTGTTTTTT
D gene: .; clone size: .; J gene: TRBJ2-2; V gene: TRBV7-9; CDR3 protein: CASSLDRDENTGELFF; CDR3 DNA: TGTGCCAGCAGCTTGGACCGAGACGAGAACACCGGGGAGCTGTTTTTT
D gene: .; clone size: .; J gene: TRBJ1-4; V gene: TRBV30; CDR3 protein: CAWSVGGFREKLFF; CDR3 DNA: TGTGCCTGGAGTGTGGGGGGTTTTAGGGAAAAACTGTTTTTT
D gene: .; clone size: .; J gene: TRBJ1-5; V gene: TRBV30; CDR3 protein: CAWSARTINQPQHF; CDR3 DNA: TGTGCCTGGAGCGCCCGGACAATCAATCAGCCCCAGCATTTT
D gene: .; clone size: .; J gene: TRBJ1-1; V gene: TRBV30; CDR3 protein: CAWTPLRGATEAFF; CDR3 DNA: TGTGCCTGGACCCCCCTCCGAGGTGCCACTGAAGCTTTCTTT
D gene: TRBD1; clone size: .; J gene: TRBJ1-5; V gene: TRBV4-3; CDR3 protein: CASSESGGSQPQHF; CDR3 DNA: TGCGCCAGCAGTGAATCAGGGGGAAGTCAGCCCCAGCATTTT
D gene: TRBD1; clone size: .; J gene: TRBJ2-3; V gene: TRBV11-1; CDR3 protein: CASSPRDRPDTQYF; CDR3 DNA: TGTGCCAGCAGCCCCCGGGACAGGCCGGATACGCAGTATTTT
D gene: .; clone size: .; J gene: TRBJ1-6; V gene: TRBV28; CDR3 protein: CASSLLGGNNSPLHF; CDR3 DNA: TGTGCCAGCAGTTTACTGGGGGGGAATAATTCACCCCTCCACTTT
D gene: .; clone size: .; J gene: TRBJ2-7; V gene: TRBV11-2; CDR3 protein: CASSPVSRPRGSSYEQYF; CDR3 DNA: TGTGCCAGCAGCCCGGTAAGCAGACCCCGAGGGAGCTCCTACGAGCAGTACTTC
D gene: .; clone size: .; J gene: TRBJ1-5; V gene: TRBV19; CDR3 protein: CASSRDTYQPQHF; CDR3 DNA: TGTGCCAGTAGTAGGGACACATATCAGCCCCAGCATTTT
D gene: .; clone size: .; J gene: TRBJ1-5; V gene: TRBV4-3; CDR3 protein: CASSQDRGSGVAAQPQHF; CDR3 DNA: TGCGCCAGCAGCCAAGATCGAGGATCAGGGGTGGCCGCTCAGCCCCAGCATTTT
D gene: .; clone size: .; J gene: TRBJ2-7; V gene: TRBV11-2; CDR3 protein: CASSLVRDIYEQYF; CDR3 DNA: TGTGCCAGCAGCTTAGTCAGGGACATCTACGAGCAGTACTTC
D gene: .; clone size: .; J gene: TRBJ1-5; V gene: TRBV6-1; CDR3 protein: CASSLGGQPQHF; CDR3 DNA: TGTGCCAGCAGTCTCGGGGGACAGCCCCAGCATTTT
D gene: .; clone size: .; J gene: TRBJ2-7; V gene: TRBV28; CDR3 protein: CASVAGNTYEQYF; CDR3 DNA: TGTGCCAGTGTAGCCGGGAATACCTACGAGCAGTACTTC
D gene: .; clone size: .; J gene: TRBJ2-5; V gene: TRBV30; CDR3 protein: CASARVTQETQYF; CDR3 DNA: TGTGCCTCGGCTAGGGTAACCCAAGAGACCCAGTACTTC
D gene: .; clone size: .; J gene: TRBJ1-3; V gene: TRBV30; CDR3 protein: CAWSVNAGNTIYF; CDR3 DNA: TGTGCCTGGAGTGTAAACGCAGGAAACACCATATATTTT
D gene: TRBD1; clone size: .; J gene: TRBJ1-3; V gene: TRBV25-1; CDR3 protein: CASSRQGPGNTIYF; CDR3 DNA: TGTGCCAGCAGCAGACAGGGCCCGGGAAACACCATATATTTT
D gene: .; clone size: once; J gene: TRBJ2-2; V gene: TRBV19; CDR3 protein: CASSTGGFANTGELFF; CDR3 DNA: TGTGCCAGTAGTACCGGGGGTTTCGCGAACACCGGGGAGCTGTTTTTT